The T cell receptor beta chain described here comes from a study of blood T cell repertoires in COVID-19. Only in-frame clones appear in the TCRdb table, and some are missing; sequencing was by immunoSEQ multiplex PCR. The sample yields tens of thousands of clones, roughly 90% seen once. Sequences were obtained from peripheral blood. The TCR originated in a woman at least 80 years old with acute or convalescent COVID-19.

This CDR3 is CASSIAQISNQPQHF. CDR3 nucleotides: TGTGCCAGTAGTATAGCCCAGATTAGCAATCAGCCCCAGCATTTT. The chain employs TRBV19 and TRBJ1-5, with unresolved D. Germline CDR1 is LNHDA and CDR2 is SQIVND (reference sequence). The CDR3 is made up of 15 amino acids. Trimming cost V 1 base and J 0 bases, with 7 bases left between them.